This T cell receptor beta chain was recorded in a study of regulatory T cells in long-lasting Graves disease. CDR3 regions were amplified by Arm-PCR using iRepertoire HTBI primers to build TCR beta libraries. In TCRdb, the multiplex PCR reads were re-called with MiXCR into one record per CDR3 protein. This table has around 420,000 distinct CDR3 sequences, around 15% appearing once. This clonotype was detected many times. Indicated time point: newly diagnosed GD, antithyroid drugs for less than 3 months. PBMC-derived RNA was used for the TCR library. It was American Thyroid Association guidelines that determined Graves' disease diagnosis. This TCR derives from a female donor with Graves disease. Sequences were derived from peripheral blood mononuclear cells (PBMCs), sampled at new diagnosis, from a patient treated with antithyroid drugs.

The CDR3 protein is CASTDLAGVGTQYF. In DNA, the CDR3 is TGTGCCAGCACAGATCTAGCGGGAGTGGGTACCCAGTACTTC. V is TRBV2 and J is TRBJ2-5; 10 nucleotides line up with TRBD2. V gave up 7 bases and J gave up 8 bases; unmatched junction bases: 10. In germline, CDR1 is SNHLY, CDR2 FYNNEI. The CDR3 totals 14 residues. The full variable domain, rest sourced from reference TRBV2 and TRBJ2-5, is EPEVTQTPSHQVTQMGQEVILRCVPISNHLYFYWYRQILGQKVEFLVSFYNNEISEKSEIFDDQFSVERPDGSNFTLKIRSTKLEDSAMYFCASTDLAGVGTQYFGPGTRLLVL.